This T cell receptor beta chain was profiled in a study of blood T cell repertoires in COVID-19 (dated by TCRdb to 2019 to 2021). Looking at the study overall: The collaborator samples originated in the United States, Italy and Spain and spanned the acute and convalescent phases of COVID-19. The prospective study material was composed of cDNA or gDNA derived from T cells, B-cell-depleted T cells, or PBMCs. Deeply sampled blood TCRbeta repertoires from subjects exposed to, actively infected with, or recovered from COVID-19 were included in the dataset. The repertoires were released in a freely available public database intended as a resource for research on the immune response to SARS-CoV-2. The samples were drawn from two sources: the first 160 participants of the ongoing ImmuneRACE study, and 950 to 1,500 subjects contributed by 6 global collaborators. The sample metadata nearly always contained a de-identified subject ID, COVID-19 status, age in years and sex. Where HLA class I and class II types were available, the types were taken from metadata supplied by the sample provider, not from assay-based typing. Results the study describes overall, beyond this receptor: How much clinical and demographic metadata was included differed by source and by participant, and the metadata was provided uncurated.

The table lists this clone with a few counts. This clone's antigen is unknown. No base-level quality is on record; no much larger clone is a single base apart. The immunoSEQ Assay, a bias-controlled multiplex PCR, was used to amplify TCRbeta CDR3 regions from genomic DNA. On the authors' methods: Nucleated cell counts per sample were estimated from amplification of reference gene primers within the assay. Sequence reads were collapsed and filtered to measure the absolute abundance of every unique TCRbeta CDR3 rearrangement. For each sample, productive Simpson clonality was calculated as the square root of Simpson's diversity index over productive rearrangements. The immuneACCESS repertoire file appears here via TCRdb, limited to in-frame rearrangements. These files lack a portion of the clones; in checked studies, under half of the deficit traces to unresolved V genes, and the cause of the others is not known. The DNA was the basis for D and trimming; V, J and clone size are from that table. This sample is represented by 300,000 to 350,000 clones; approximately 83% of them were singletons. The ten most abundant clones make up around 4.4% of the sample.

In the prospective study, participants were roughly 18 to 100 years old, resided in about two dozen geographic areas of the United States, and were enrolled through a virtual design. In the prospective study, cohorts were assigned on the basis of participant-reported clinical history obtained from a screening survey and a study questionnaire. Mobile phlebotomists in the prospective study collected whole blood, serum and a nasopharyngeal or oropharyngeal swab from every participant. Participants in the prospective study had the option to provide additional blood draws and questionnaires over a roughly 2-month period. Prospective study blood samples were shipped either frozen or at room temperature before DNA extraction. Trimming removed 1 base from V and 2 bases from J; the gene matches leave 8 bases unexplained. The CDR3 covers 19 residues, taking in both the cysteine and the phenylalanine. Only the CDR3 DNA stays, 57 bases, in frame from base 1. Reading the germline V gene (reference sequence) gives CDR1 PRHDT and CDR2 FYEKMQ.

Sequenced material: PBMCs or T cells enriched from blood (not recorded which). The rearrangement combines TRBV13 with TRBJ2-5; the central 15 bases match TRBD2. The origin of this receptor is a woman aged 40 to 50 with acute COVID-19. Read as DNA, the sequence is TGTGCCAGCAGCTTAGCTTGGGGACTAGCGGGAGGAGGGCAAGAGACCCAGTACTTC. It encodes CASSLAWGLAGGGQETQYF.